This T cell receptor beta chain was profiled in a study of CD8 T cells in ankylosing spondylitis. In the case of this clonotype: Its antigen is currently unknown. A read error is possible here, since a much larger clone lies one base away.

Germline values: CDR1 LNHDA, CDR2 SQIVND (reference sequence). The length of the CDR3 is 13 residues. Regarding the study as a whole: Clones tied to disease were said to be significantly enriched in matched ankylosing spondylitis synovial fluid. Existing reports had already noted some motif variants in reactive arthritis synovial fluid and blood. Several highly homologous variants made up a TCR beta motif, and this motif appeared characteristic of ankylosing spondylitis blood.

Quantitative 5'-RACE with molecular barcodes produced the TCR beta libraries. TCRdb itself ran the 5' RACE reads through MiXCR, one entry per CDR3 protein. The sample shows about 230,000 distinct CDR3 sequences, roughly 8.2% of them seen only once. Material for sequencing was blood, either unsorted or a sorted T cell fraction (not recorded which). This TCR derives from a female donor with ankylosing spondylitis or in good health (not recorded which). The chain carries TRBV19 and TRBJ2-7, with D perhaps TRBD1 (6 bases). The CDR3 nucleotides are TGTGCCAGTAGTATGGGGACACCCTACGCGCAGTACTTC. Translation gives CASSMGTPYAQYF. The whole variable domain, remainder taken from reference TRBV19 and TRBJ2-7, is DGGITQSPKYLFRKEGQNVTLSCEQNLNHDAMYWYRQDPGQGLRLIYYSQIVNDFQKGDIAEGYSVSREKKESFPLTVTSAQKNPTAFYLCASSMGTPYAQYFGPGTRLTVT.